The 20 T cell receptor beta chains in this list originate from one sample, sequenced in a study of T cells in Graves' hyperthyroidism and ophthalmopathy. The source material, RNA transcripts, was used to amplify TCR beta CDR3 regions. The TCR CDR3 first-round RT-PCR relied on the HTBI primer set. One entry per CDR3 protein results from TCRdb running MiXCR on the multiplex PCR reads. The table shows approximately 700,000 distinct CDR3 sequences, with 45% occurring only once. Sequencing input: peripheral blood or thyroid tissue (not recorded which). The receptor set was obtained from an adult man with Graves' disease, either hyperthyroidism or ophthalmopathy (not recorded which).

As concerns this clonotype: At one end the junction does not follow the germline gene, possibly because of a read error. The chain combines TRBV12-3 or TRBV12-4 with TRBJ1-5, with TRBD1 as a possible D gene (6 bases). This CDR3 region has 15 residues. The CDR3 nucleotides are TGTGCCAGCTCAGCAGGGGAGAGGAGCAAGCAGCCCCAGCATTTT. Protein sequence: CASSAGERSKQPQHF.

This clonotype has only a few counts. The rearrangement links TRBV2 to TRBJ2-6; D is possibly TRBD1 (6 bases). CDR1 and CDR2 from the germline V gene are SNHLY and FYNNEI. V lost 7 bases and J 0 bases, leaving 16 bases between the germline ends. The CDR3 is 17 residues long. The CDR3 spells CASKYRTASSGANVLTF. CDR3 in DNA: TGTGCCAGCAAGTATCGGACAGCGAGCTCTGGGGCCAACGTCCTGACTTTC.

This clonotype has only a few counts. V usage is TRBV2 and J usage is TRBJ1-1; D gene uncertain. CDR1 and CDR2 from the germline V gene are SNHLY and FYNNEI. Trimming removed 4 bases from V and 2 bases from J, with 8 bases in between. The CDR3 is 13 amino acids. CDR3 nucleotide sequence: TGTGCCAGCAGTGCGAAGGGTAACACTGAAGCTTTCTTT. Translated: CASSAKGNTEAFF.

This chain's CDR3 is CSSATGHMNTEAFF. The CDR3 nucleotides read TGCAGCAGTGCGACAGGGCACATGAACACTGAAGCTTTCTTT. The chain recombines TRBV29-1 with TRBJ1-1; 7 bases are shared with TRBD1. This CDR3 has 14 amino acids. Germline trimming cut 8 bases from V and 0 bases from J; bases unmatched to any gene: 9. CDR1 and CDR2 (germline): SQVTM, ANQGSEA.

At least ten counts were recorded for this clonotype. The chain couples TRBV15 to TRBJ1-2; TRBD1 matches 7 bases. The germline CDR1 and CDR2 sequences are LNHNV and YYDKDF (reference sequence). J was trimmed by 6 bases and V by 5 bases; bases with no gene match: 12. The CDR3 is 15 amino acids. CDR3 amino acids: CATSASDRNRNGYTF. As DNA, the CDR3 is TGTGCCACCAGCGCTTCGGACAGGAACCGAAATGGCTACACCTTC.

The rearrangement joins TRBV7-9 to TRBJ2-7, with 9 nucleotides matching TRBD1. CDR1 and CDR2 from the germline V gene are SEHNR and FQNEAQ (reference sequence). V lost 5 bases and J lost 7; bases outside the gene matches: 6. The CDR3 totals 13 residues. The CDR3, as DNA: TGTGCCAGCAGCGGCGGGACAGGGAGGGAGCAGTACTTC. The encoded protein is CASSGGTGREQYF.

This chain connects TRBV13 to TRBJ2-7; 7 nucleotides match TRBD1. The CDR3 covers 14 residues. Per germline, CDR1 PRHDT and CDR2 FYEKMQ (reference sequence). V gave up 6 bases and J gave up 5 bases; unmatched junction bases: 10. CDR3 residues: CASSYRTGDNEQYF. The CDR3, as DNA: TGTGCCAGCAGTTACAGAACAGGGGACAACGAGCAGTACTTC. The full variable domain, its missing parts supplied by reference TRBV13 and TRBJ2-7, is AAGVIQSPRHLIKEKRETATLKCYPIPRHDTVYWYQQGPGQDPQFLISFYEKMQSDKGSIPDRFSAQQFSDYHSELNMSSLELGDSALYFCASSYRTGDNEQYFGPGTRLTVT.

This clonotype was picked up many times. This rearrangement joins TRBV24-1 to TRBJ2-7, with TRBD1 identical over 7 bases. This CDR3 contains 15 residues. Germline trimming cut 4 bases from V and 4 bases from J; bases unmatched to any gene: 9. Per the germline V gene, CDR1 is KGHDR and CDR2 is SFDVKD. The CDR3 coding sequence is TGTGCCACCAGTGACTTCAGACAGGGAGTGTACGAGCAGTACTTC. It specifies CATSDFRQGVYEQYF.

The chain combines TRBV7-2 with TRBJ2-7, with D unclear. V lost 7 bases and J lost 6, with 10 bases in between. The CDR3 length is 11 residues. Germline CDR1 is SGHTA and CDR2 is FQGNSA. The CDR3 loop is CASTRPLEQYF. The CDR3 bases are TGTGCCAGCACCCGGCCCCTCGAGCAGTACTTC.

To note about this clonotype: Here the CDR3 omits its conserved ending phenylalanine or tryptophan, so a read error is the likely source. V is TRBV4-1 and J is TRBJ1-6; D perhaps matches TRBD1 (6 bases). The CDR3 sequence is 15 residues long. Germline-derived CDR1 and CDR2 are MGHRA and YSYEKL. The CDR3 spells CASSQETGSRSPLHL. The CDR3 region has the DNA TGTGCCAGCAGCCAAGAAACAGGGTCACGCTCACCCCTCCACCTT.

This chain links TRBV29-1 with TRBJ1-2; 7 bases map to TRBD1. V dropped 5 bases and J dropped 4; count of bases not matched to a gene: 10. The CDR3 extends over 14 amino acids. The germline CDR1 and CDR2 sequences are SQVTM and ANQGSEA. The CDR3 loop reads CSVSAGTASYGYTF. Here the CDR3 DNA reads TGCAGCGTTTCCGCCGGGACAGCCTCCTATGGCTACACCTTC.

The genes are TRBV20-1 and TRBJ1-1, with D perhaps matching TRBD1 (5 bases). V dropped 3 bases and J dropped 1 base, with 12 bases sitting between them. Germline CDR1 reads DFQATT; CDR2 reads SNEGSKA (reference sequence). The CDR3 has 14 amino acids. This chain's CDR3 is CSARGWGPNTEAFF. In DNA form, the CDR3 reads TGCAGTGCTAGGGGGTGGGGACCGAACACTGAAGCTTTCTTT.

The rearrangement links TRBV20-1 to TRBJ2-2, with a tentative D call TRBD2 (6 bases). The V end lost 6 bases, the J end lost 6 bases, and 14 bases lay between the germline ends. CDR3 length: 13 amino acids. The germline V gene encodes CDR1 DFQATT and CDR2 SNEGSKA (reference sequence). The DNA of the CDR3 is TGCAGTGCAAGGGGAGGTCCGGCCGGGGAGCTGTTTTTT. It yields the protein CSARGGPAGELFF.

This clonotype has just a few counts. The chain combines TRBV14 with TRBJ2-7; D is unresolved. From germline, CDR1 is SGHDN and CDR2 FVKESK. This CDR3 has 15 residues. V shed 1 base and J shed 6 bases, with 16 bases lying between them. CDR3: CASSQGGSRGGEQYF. CDR3 coding DNA: TGTGCCAGCAGCCAAGGGGGTTCAAGAGGCGGCGAGCAGTACTTC.

The gene calls are TRBV5-1 and TRBJ2-7; 7 positions agree with TRBD1. J lost 4 bases, V lost 7 bases, and 5 bases had no gene match. Germline V gives CDR1 SGHRS, CDR2 YFSETQ. This CDR3 comprises 12 residues. CDR3 protein: CASGQDDYEQYF. The DNA for the CDR3 is TGCGCCAGCGGACAGGATGATTACGAGCAGTACTTC.

The V gene is TRBV12-3 or TRBV12-4, the J gene TRBJ1-5, with a weak D call TRBD1 (6 bases). The CDR3 runs to 17 residues. Trimming cost V 5 bases and J 5 bases, with 22 bases left between them. In DNA form, the CDR3 reads TGTGCCAGCAGTCCCATTGCCGGGACATACAAAGATCAGCCCCAGCATTTT. Residues: CASSPIAGTYKDQPQHF.

CDR3 bases: TGTGCCATCACCCTGACAGGGGAACAGCAGTACTTC. It is translated as CAITLTGEQQYF. The chain is built from TRBV10-3 and TRBJ2-7, with 8 bases lining up with TRBD1. V gave up 7 bases and J gave up 8 bases; unmatched junction bases: 7. The CDR3 sequence is 12 residues long. In germline, CDR1 is ENHRY, CDR2 SYGVKD.

The chain combines TRBV25-1 with TRBJ1-5, with TRBD1 matching 9 bases. The germline V gene has CDR1 MGHDK and CDR2 SYGVNS. The V segment lost 6 bases and the J segment 4 bases; nucleotides outside the gene matches: 10. The CDR3 runs to 16 residues. The CDR3 loop is CASSSLDRGRNQPQHF. The CDR3 DNA reads TGTGCCAGCAGCTCGCTCGACAGGGGGAGAAATCAGCCCCAGCATTTT.

The V and J genes are TRBV7-2 and TRBJ2-5; 9 positions agree with TRBD1. The V and J ends lost 1 base and 11 bases, in that order; junction bases with no gene match: 5. There are 13 residues in the CDR3. CDR1 is SGHTA, CDR2 FQGNSA, per germline. CDR3: CASSLETGGRQYF. The CDR3 DNA reads TGTGCCAGCAGCTTAGAGACAGGGGGAAGGCAGTACTTC.

This clonotype was picked up many times. This chain joins TRBV15 and TRBJ2-7, with D maybe TRBD2 (6 bases). Germline V gene lookup returns CDR1 LNHNV and CDR2 YYDKDF (reference sequence). Trimming shortened V by 4 bases and J by 0 bases, and 16 bases separated the two germline ends. This CDR3 has 16 residues. CDR3 bases: TGTGCCACCAGCAAGGGACTTTTCTCGTTCTCCTACGAGCAGTACTTC. Amino acid sequence: CATSKGLFSFSYEQYF.